These 8 T cell receptor beta chains were all obtained from the same sample, sequenced in a study of blood T cells in healthy people across ages. The authors ran a second PCR of about 7 to 12 cycles using a sample-barcoded 5' primer and a J-beta primer mix. TCRdb independently ran MiXCR on the 5' RACE reads; one entry per CDR3 protein. The profile shows 1 million or so distinct CDR3 sequences, roughly 45% of them singletons. Source material: blood. Receptors were obtained from a woman between 55 and 75 years old in good health.

With regard to this clonotype: At one of its ends the junction is not consistent with the germline gene, which may arise from a read error. This chain connects TRBV11-2 to TRBJ2-7; 10 positions match TRBD2. This CDR3 region has 16 residues. Germline values: CDR1 SGHAT, CDR2 FQNNGV. The CDR3 spells CASSLPGLASSYGQYF. For the CDR3, the DNA is TGTGCCAGCAGCTTGCCGGGACTAGCGTCCTCCTACGGGCAGTACTTC.

To note about this clonotype: At one end the junction does not follow the germline gene, possibly because of a read error. The chain uses TRBV5-1 and TRBJ2-3; TRBD2 matches 10 bases. This CDR3 contains 17 residues. Germline values: CDR1 SGHRS, CDR2 YFSETQ. The CDR3 DNA is TGCGCCAGCAGCCTCCTCCGGACTAGCGGCTACACAGATATGCAGTATTTT. This sequence encodes CASSLLRTSGYTDMQYF.

Worth noting for this clonotype: It may be a read error: a sequence one base away is much more abundant. The CDR3 loop is CASSLRTGSYNEQYF. DNA of the CDR3: TGTGCCAGCAGTTTAAGGACAGGCTCCTACAATGAGCAGTACTTC. This chain connects TRBV27 to TRBJ2-7; 7 nucleotides match TRBD1. V dropped 2 bases and J dropped 7; count of bases not matched to a gene: 11. The germline gives CDR1 MNHEY, CDR2 SMNVEV (reference sequence). The CDR3 has 15 amino acids.

Notes on this clonotype: The germline gene is not matched at one end of the junction; a read error may be the cause. The chain has TRBV7-8 and TRBJ2-3; the match to TRBD1 covers 10 bases. CDR1 SGHVS and CDR2 FQNEAQ come from the germline V gene. The CDR3 sequence is 14 residues long. This CDR3 is CASGLGQGGNTQYF. The CDR3, as DNA: TGTGCCAGCGGCTTAGGACAGGGGGGTAATACGCAGTATTTT. Supplemented by reference TRBV7-8 and TRBJ2-3, the full variable domain reads GAGVSQSPRYKVAKRGQDVALRCDPISGHVSLFWYQQALGQGPEFLTYFQNEAQLDKSGLPSDRFFAERPEGSVSTLKIQRTQQEDSAVYLCASGLGQGGNTQYFGPGTRLTVL.

About this clonotype: A read error may produce the germline difference seen at one junction end. The chain is built from TRBV27 and TRBJ2-1; D is uncertain. The CDR3 is 14 amino acids. Per germline, CDR1 MNHEY and CDR2 SMNVEV (reference sequence). The CDR3 sequence: CASSLTQRMAEQFF. DNA for the CDR3: TGCGCCAGCAGTTTAACTCAAAGGATGGCTGAGCAGTTCTTC.

The chain joins TRBV14 to TRBJ1-2; D ambiguous. CDR1 and CDR2 (germline): SGHDN, FVKESK. The V end was cut by 2 bases, the J end by 0 bases, with 4 bases between. CDR3 length equals 13 residues. The DNA of the CDR3 is TGTGCCAGCAGCCAACCCCCTAACTATGGCTACACCTTC. Residues: CASSQPPNYGYTF.

J is TRBJ2-7 and V is TRBV2; maybe TRBD2 (5 bases). CDR1 is SNHLY, CDR2 FYNNEI, per germline. Trimming shortened V by 1 base and J by 3 bases, and 10 bases separated the two germline ends. CDR3 length: 14 residues. The CDR3 is CASSEDSADYEQYF. The CDR3 bases are TGTGCCAGCAGTGAAGATAGCGCCGACTACGAGCAGTACTTC.

This clonotype was seen only a few times. The chain recombines TRBV28 with TRBJ1-5; 10 nucleotides match TRBD1. Germline V lookup: CDR1 MDHEN, CDR2 SYDVKM. Trimming at V came to 3 bases and at J to 5 bases, leaving 10 bases not matched to a gene. The CDR3 contains 17 residues. In DNA, the CDR3 is TGTGCCAGCAGTTTCCCGGGACAGGGGATGGGGGATCAGCCCCAGCATTTT. Protein sequence: CASSFPGQGMGDQPQHF.